The 29 T cell receptor beta chains given below trace back to one sample, sequenced in a study of cytomegalovirus exposure and HLA in healthy donors. Amplification used 60 Vbeta primers and 13 Jbeta primers. Repertoires were generated with immunoSEQ multiplex PCR, while TCRdb's copy carries only in-frame clones and drops some. The sample lists about 200,000 clones; approximately 80% were seen once. Sequencing was carried out using PBMCs. These receptor sequences come from a man in his thirties or forties in good health and CMV-seronegative.

This clone has only one observation. The chain couples TRBV27 to TRBJ2-7; 12 nucleotides agree with TRBD2. Germline V gene data show CDR1 as MNHEY and CDR2 as SMNVEV (reference sequence). The trim removed 6 bases at V and 2 bases at J, leaving 5 bases unmatched. The CDR3 spans 15 residues. CDR3 in DNA: TGTGCCAGCAGGCCCCTAGCGGGGGGGACCTACGAGCAGTACTTC. This encodes CASRPLAGGTYEQYF.

The chain recombines TRBV7-9 with TRBJ2-7; TRBD1 matches 11 bases. Germline loops: CDR1 SEHNR, CDR2 FQNEAQ (reference sequence). The CDR3 is 14 amino acids. V lost 4 bases, J lost 5 bases, and 4 bases stayed unmatched. CDR3 amino acids: CASSSDRGRHEQYF. The CDR3 coding sequence is TGTGCCAGCAGCTCGGACAGGGGGCGCCACGAGCAGTACTTC.

The chain has TRBV10-3 and TRBJ1-1; a weak D match, TRBD1 (5 bases). V was shortened by 0 bases and J by 7 bases, with 12 bases between the two germline ends. The CDR3 consists of 14 residues. Germline V lookup: CDR1 ENHRY, CDR2 SYGVKD. The CDR3 coding sequence is TGTGCCATCAGTGAGTCGGAGACAGCAAGTGAAGCTTTCTTT. This codes for CAISESETASEAFF.

The chain links TRBV28 to TRBJ2-5, with a weak D call TRBD2 (6 bases). The germline V gene encodes CDR1 MDHEN and CDR2 SYDVKM. The CDR3 extends over 18 amino acids. V lost 1 base to trimming and J lost 0 bases, with 18 bases between them. CDR3 sequence reads: CASSLFRGLRGYQETQYF. The DNA of the CDR3 is TGTGCCAGCAGTTTATTTCGGGGACTGAGGGGCTACCAAGAGACCCAGTACTTC.

The CDR3 region is CASSLGGGTGNEKLFF. In nucleotides, the CDR3 is TGTGCCAGCAGCTTAGGGGGCGGGACAGGGAATGAAAAACTGTTTTTT. The gene calls are TRBV7-9 and TRBJ1-4; 9 bases are a match to TRBD1. Germline V gene sequence: CDR1 SEHNR, CDR2 FQNEAQ (reference sequence). The CDR3 extends over 16 amino acids. J lost 5 bases, V lost 1 base, and 5 bases had no gene match.

J is TRBJ1-1 and V is TRBV2; D is perhaps TRBD1 (5 bases). V lost 7 bases, J lost 10 bases, and 19 bases lay in between. The CDR3 totals 13 residues. The germline gives CDR1 SNHLY, CDR2 FYNNEI. The CDR3 loop reads CASNSGALVIAFF. The CDR3 nucleotides are TGTGCCAGCAATAGTGGGGCGCTAGTGATAGCTTTCTTT.

The chain joins TRBV5-6 to TRBJ2-5, with a possible D match to TRBD1 (6 bases). The CDR3 is 15 amino acids. In germline, CDR1 is SGHDT, CDR2 YYEEEE. The V end was cut by 0 bases, the J end by 11 bases, with 20 bases between. This chain's CDR3 is CASSLVSRGGGKQYF. CDR3 bases: TGTGCCAGCAGCTTGGTATCCCGAGGGGGTGGGAAGCAGTACTTC. The entire variable domain, with the rest obtained from reference TRBV5-6 and TRBJ2-5, is as follows: DAGVTQSPTHLIKTRGQQVTLRCSPKSGHDTVSWYQQALGQGPQFIFQYYEEEERQRGNFPDRFSGHQFPNYSSELNVNALLLGDSALYLCASSLVSRGGGKQYFGPGTRLLVL.

The V call is TRBV2, the J call TRBJ2-5, with 10 nucleotides matching TRBD2. CDR1 is SNHLY and CDR2 is FYNNEI in the germline V gene. This CDR3 comprises 16 residues. Germline trimming cut 8 bases from V and 1 base from J; bases unmatched to any gene: 10. The CDR3 loop reads CASPQESGGAQETQYF. For the CDR3, the DNA is TGTGCCAGCCCTCAGGAGAGCGGGGGGGCCCAAGAGACCCAGTACTTC. Using reference TRBV2 and TRBJ2-5 for the parts outside the CDR3, the full variable domain is EPEVTQTPSHQVTQMGQEVILRCVPISNHLYFYWYRQILGQKVEFLVSFYNNEISEKSEIFDDQFSVERPDGSNFTLKIRSTKLEDSAMYFCASPQESGGAQETQYFGPGTRLLVL.

The J gene is TRBJ2-1, the V gene TRBV5-5, with D tentatively TRBD1 (5 bases). This CDR3 is built from 13 residues. The ends were cut back, 4 bases at V and 8 bases at J, with 13 bases in the middle. CDR1 is SGHKS and CDR2 is YYEKEE in the germline V gene (reference sequence). The CDR3 region is CASSIDSHHEQFF. The CDR3 DNA follows: TGTGCCAGCAGCATAGACAGCCACCATGAGCAGTTCTTC.

The genes are TRBV5-6 and TRBJ2-1; 13 positions agree with TRBD2. The junction had 1 base not matched to a gene; V was cut back by 0 bases and J by 7 bases. Germline-derived CDR1 and CDR2 are SGHDT and YYEEEE. There are 15 residues in the CDR3. The CDR3 sequence is CASSLELAGGNEQFF. CDR3 nucleotide sequence: TGTGCCAGCAGCTTGGAACTAGCGGGGGGGAATGAGCAGTTCTTC.

This clone has just a few counts. The chain recombines TRBV5-6 with TRBJ1-1; D not resolved. Germline CDR1 SGHDT, CDR2 YYEEEE. Trimming stripped 1 base from V and 8 bases from J, with 9 bases between. CDR3 length: 12 residues. The CDR3 loop reads CASSLPFGEAFF. CDR3 sequence (DNA): TGTGCCAGCAGCTTGCCCTTCGGGGAAGCTTTCTTT.

This clone was found a few times. The J gene is TRBJ1-6, the V gene TRBV9, with 9 nucleotides matching TRBD1. With V trimmed by 0 bases and J by 6 bases, 1 base remained unmatched. Per germline, CDR1 SGDLS and CDR2 YYNGEE. The CDR3 is 15 residues long. The CDR3 DNA sequence: TGTGCCAGCAGCGTAGAGGGACAGGGTAATTCACCCCTCCACTTT. Translated: CASSVEGQGNSPLHF.

The chain carries TRBV28 and TRBJ1-5; a possible D gene is TRBD1 (5 bases). Germline CDR1 reads MDHEN; CDR2 reads SYDVKM. The ends were cut back, 5 bases at V and 6 bases at J, with 17 bases in the middle. The CDR3 has 15 residues. CDR3 protein: CASSPGGKRGQPQHF. The CDR3 DNA sequence: TGTGCCAGCAGTCCCGGGGGAAAAAGAGGTCAGCCCCAGCATTTT.

The chain joins TRBV10-3 to TRBJ2-1; 8 bases line up with TRBD2. The CDR3 has 16 residues. Germline V gives CDR1 ENHRY, CDR2 SYGVKD. Losses at the gene ends were 0 bases for V and 7 bases for J; bases not matched to a gene: 8. CDR3 protein: CAISESFGGGLNEQFF. The CDR3 DNA is TGTGCCATCAGTGAGTCGTTCGGCGGGGGGCTTAATGAGCAGTTCTTC.

The chain recombines TRBV9 with TRBJ2-5; the D gene is possibly TRBD2 (5 bases). Per the germline V gene, CDR1 is SGDLS and CDR2 is YYNGEE. The CDR3 has 14 residues. Deletions cut 4 bases from V and 3 bases from J, with 13 bases between. The CDR3 loop is CASSPLTGKETQYF. The CDR3, as DNA: TGTGCCAGCAGCCCCCTTACCGGGAAAGAGACCCAGTACTTC.

This clone came up a few times. The chain uses TRBV9 and TRBJ2-1, with TRBD2 identical over 11 bases. CDR1 is SGDLS and CDR2 is YYNGEE in the germline V gene. The CDR3 is made up of 17 amino acids. V dropped 3 bases and J dropped 2; count of bases not matched to a gene: 7. The CDR3, as DNA: TGTGCCAGCAGCGCCCGACCACTAGCGGGGGCCTACAATGAGCAGTTCTTC. Its translation: CASSARPLAGAYNEQFF. Based on the CDR3 plus reference TRBV9 and TRBJ2-1, the full variable domain is DSGVTQTPKHLITATGQRVTLRCSPRSGDLSVYWYQQSLDQGLQFLIQYYNGEERAKGNILERFSAQQFPDLHSELNLSSLELGDSALYFCASSARPLAGAYNEQFFGPGTRLTVL.

The chain joins TRBV28 to TRBJ1-1; D is possibly TRBD1 (5 bases). Trimming shortened V by 4 bases and J by 4 bases, and 16 bases separated the two germline ends. CDR1 and CDR2 (germline): MDHEN, SYDVKM. CDR3 length equals 15 residues. The chain's CDR3 is CASSSQWQGGTEAFF. The CDR3 coding sequence is TGTGCCAGCAGTTCCCAGTGGCAGGGTGGCACTGAAGCTTTCTTT. The full variable domain, in which reference TRBV28 and TRBJ1-1 provide the parts outside the CDR3, is DVKVTQSSRYLVKRTGEKVFLECVQDMDHENMFWYRQDPGLGLRLIYFSYDVKMKEKGDIPEGYSVSREKKERFSLILESASTNQTSMYLCASSSQWQGGTEAFFGQGTRLTVV.

Here the CDR3 reads CASTGPGLGSTDTQYF. In DNA, the CDR3 is TGTGCCAGCACCGGACCGGGACTAGGTAGCACAGATACGCAGTATTTT. The chain joins TRBV2 to TRBJ2-3; 8 bases agree with TRBD2. J gave up 0 bases and V 7 bases, and 9 bases lay outside the gene matches. Germline V gives CDR1 SNHLY, CDR2 FYNNEI. CDR3 size: 16 residues. Supplemented by reference TRBV2 and TRBJ2-3, the full variable domain reads EPEVTQTPSHQVTQMGQEVILRCVPISNHLYFYWYRQILGQKVEFLVSFYNNEISEKSEIFDDQFSVERPDGSNFTLKIRSTKLEDSAMYFCASTGPGLGSTDTQYFGPGTRLTVL.

The V gene is TRBV7-3, the J gene TRBJ2-3, with 9 positions matching TRBD2. Trimming removed 1 base from V and 5 bases from J; junction bases left unmatched: 7. Germline CDR1 is SGHTA and CDR2 is FQGTGA. CDR3 size: 16 residues. CDR3 amino acids: CASSLSGPAGGDTQYF. The CDR3 bases are TGTGCCAGCAGCTTAAGCGGCCCAGCGGGGGGAGATACGCAGTATTTT.

The chain has TRBV5-1 and TRBJ2-5, with 13 nucleotides matching TRBD2. J was trimmed by 5 bases and V by 2 bases; bases with no gene match: 12. The CDR3 length is 18 residues. The germline V gene has CDR1 SGHRS and CDR2 YFSETQ. The CDR3 DNA sequence: TGCGCCAGCAGCTTTGTCGGACTAGCGGGAGCTCAGGGTGAGACCCAGTACTTC. This gives the protein CASSFVGLAGAQGETQYF.

V is TRBV21-1 and J is TRBJ1-1; TRBD1 is the table's D call and was not checked against the DNA. TRBV21-1 is a pseudogene. This CDR3 comprises 16 residues. The CDR3: CASSKVRVGEDTEAFF. The DNA for the CDR3 is TGTGCCAGCAGCAAAGTCAGGGTTGGCGAGGACACTGAAGCTTTCTTT.

The chain couples TRBV4-3 to TRBJ2-7; 8 positions match TRBD2. Germline V gene lookup returns CDR1 LGHNA and CDR2 YSLEER. V dropped 4 bases and J dropped 3; count of bases not matched to a gene: 5. This CDR3 is 14 amino acids long. This CDR3 reads CASSPSGGVYEQYF. The CDR3 region has the DNA TGCGCCAGCAGCCCGTCGGGAGGGGTCTACGAGCAGTACTTC.

The V call is TRBV29-1, the J call TRBJ2-3; possibly TRBD1 for D (6 bases). V was pared by 5 bases and J by 5 bases, with 17 bases between. From germline, CDR1 is SQVTM and CDR2 ANQGSEA. This CDR3 contains 14 residues. In DNA form, the CDR3 reads TGCAGCGTTTCCGCAGGGGATGAGGGAGATACGCAGTATTTT. This gives the protein CSVSAGDEGDTQYF.

The chain recombines TRBV2 with TRBJ2-4, with D possibly matching TRBD2 (6 bases). CDR3 size: 15 residues. CDR1 and CDR2 (germline): SNHLY, FYNNEI. Trimming took 9 bases from V and 0 from J, leaving 15 bases between them. The DNA for the CDR3 is TGTGCCAGTCGATCGGCGGGACTAGCCAAAAACATTCAGTACTTC. It specifies CASRSAGLAKNIQYF.

The chain joins TRBV6-6 to TRBJ2-1, with TRBD2 identical over 12 bases. This CDR3 spans 14 amino acids. Germline V gene data show CDR1 as MNHNY and CDR2 as SVGAGI (reference sequence). The J segment lost 5 bases and the V segment lost 8 bases, leaving 4 bases of the junction unmatched. The CDR3 DNA reads TGTGCCAGCCAAGGACTAGCGGGAAACAATGAGCAGTTCTTC. It yields the protein CASQGLAGNNEQFF.

V and J are TRBV7-9 and TRBJ1-6; D call uncertain. V was pared by 4 bases and J by 7 bases, with 17 bases between. Germline CDR1 reads SEHNR; CDR2 reads FQNEAQ (reference sequence). The CDR3 has 16 residues. CDR3: CASSSQTPRTNSPLHF. The CDR3 DNA reads as TGTGCCAGCAGCTCCCAGACTCCGAGAACCAATTCACCCCTCCACTTT.

The chain links TRBV27 to TRBJ1-2, with TRBD1 identical over 12 bases. The CDR3 consists of 13 residues. Trimming removed 7 bases from V and 7 bases from J; junction bases left unmatched: 4. Germline CDR1 MNHEY, CDR2 SMNVEV (reference sequence). CDR3: CASTGQGALGYTF. The CDR3 bases are TGTGCCAGCACGGGACAGGGGGCGCTTGGCTACACCTTC.

V usage is TRBV14 and J usage is TRBJ2-7; D is unresolved. The CDR3 loop spans 15 amino acids. CDR1 is SGHDN, CDR2 FVKESK, per germline. Trimming took 4 bases from V and 2 from J, leaving 15 bases between them. CDR3 sequence: CASSPLGDSPYEQYF. DNA of the CDR3: TGTGCCAGCAGCCCCTTAGGCGACTCGCCCTACGAGCAGTACTTC.

The V gene is TRBV7-2, the J gene TRBJ2-7, with 10 nucleotides matching TRBD1. V lost 5 bases to trimming and J lost 6 bases; unmatched junction nucleotides: 10. Germline values: CDR1 SGHTA, CDR2 FQGNSA. The CDR3 extends over 15 amino acids. The CDR3 is CASSPRQGAMVEQYF. CDR3 in DNA: TGTGCCAGCAGCCCACGACAGGGGGCGATGGTCGAGCAGTACTTC.